Each of the 9 T cell receptor beta chains below was sequenced from the same sample in a study of response to subunit inactivated influenza vaccine. Each CDR3 protein gets one entry after TCRdb re-called the RT-PCR reads with MiXCR. The sample carries roughly 550,000 distinct CDR3 sequences, under 30% recorded once. These data are also associated with another study on T cells expressing NK-cell markers. That source notes: A 5'RACE template switching approach incorporating UMIs was used to make TCR beta cDNA.

Sequences were derived from CD4+ T cells sorted from PBMCs, sampled less than 13 days after vaccination. These receptors originate from a man between 45 and 60 years old who received an inactivated influenza vaccine.

This clonotype was counted only a few times. V usage is TRBV6-1 and J usage is TRBJ1-2; D ambiguous. The CDR3 totals 14 residues. V was pared by 6 bases and J by 8 bases, with 19 bases between. The germline V gene encodes CDR1 MNHNS and CDR2 SASEGT. The CDR3 loop is CASSTTSNVLGYTF. The DNA for the CDR3 is TGTGCCAGCAGCACGACTTCAAACGTGCTAGGCTACACCTTC.

The chain recombines TRBV7-2 with TRBJ2-1; the match to TRBD2 covers 8 bases. Germline trimming cut 5 bases from V and 9 bases from J; bases unmatched to any gene: 9. CDR3 size: 14 residues. From germline, CDR1 is SGHTA and CDR2 FQGNSA. CDR3: CASSLRGGSSEQFF. CDR3 bases: TGTGCCAGCAGCCTCCGGGGGGGTTCGAGTGAGCAGTTCTTC.

The DNA of the CDR3 is TGCGCCAGCAGCCCGTTAAGCTACGAGCAGTACTTC. It encodes CASSPLSYEQYF. The V gene is TRBV5-1, the J gene TRBJ2-7, with D hard to call. The CDR3 is 12 amino acids. Germline V gives CDR1 SGHRS, CDR2 YFSETQ. Trimming left V 4 bases short and J 3 bases short, with 8 bases between.

This clonotype was observed a few times. The chain recombines TRBV10-3 with TRBJ2-7; no firm D call. Between the trimmed V and J ends, which lost 3 bases and 7 bases, there was a span of 13 bases. The CDR3 is made up of 13 amino acids. The germline V gene encodes CDR1 ENHRY and CDR2 SYGVKD. The DNA of the CDR3 is TGTGCCATCAGTGAAATTCCCGAAGGGGAGCAGTACTTC. It specifies CAISEIPEGEQYF.

The table lists this clonotype with a few counts. The chain couples TRBV20-1 to TRBJ1-2; D possibly corresponds to TRBD1 (5 bases). The germline V and J ends were trimmed by 7 bases and 2 bases, with 17 bases remaining between them. The CDR3 has 14 amino acids. Germline CDR1 DFQATT, CDR2 SNEGSKA (reference sequence). The CDR3 region is CSGKAQESNYGYTF. The CDR3 DNA follows: TGCAGTGGTAAAGCACAGGAGAGCAACTATGGCTACACCTTC.

There are a few counts of this clonotype. V gene TRBV4-2 combines with J gene TRBJ2-7, with D perhaps TRBD1 or TRBD2 (5 bases each). Between the trimmed V and J ends, which lost 4 bases and 6 bases, there was a span of 22 bases. The germline CDR1 and CDR2 sequences are LGHNA and YNFKEQ. The CDR3 spans 16 residues. The CDR3 sequence is CASSREVGPSGSEQYF. CDR3 sequence (DNA): TGTGCCAGCAGCCGAGAGGTGGGACCCAGCGGTTCCGAGCAGTACTTC.

The chain is built from TRBV6-2 or TRBV6-3 and TRBJ2-7, with D perhaps TRBD1 or TRBD2 (5 bases each). The V gene's germline CDR1 is MNHEY and CDR2 SVGEGT. Trimming left V 0 bases short and J 2 bases short, with 17 bases between. This CDR3 is built from 17 residues. The CDR3 spells CASSYSNFGTGAYEQYF. DNA of the CDR3: TGTGCCAGCAGTTACTCGAATTTCGGGACGGGTGCCTACGAGCAGTACTTC.

This clonotype was counted only a few times. V is TRBV3-1 and J is TRBJ1-1; D gene ambiguous. Between the trimmed V and J ends, which lost 5 bases and 1 base, there was a span of 11 bases. The CDR3 consists of 14 residues. The germline V gene encodes CDR1 LGHDT and CDR2 YNNKEL (reference sequence). The DNA for the CDR3 is TGTGCCAGCAGCTACTACGGAGCGAACACTGAAGCTTTCTTT. Protein sequence: CASSYYGANTEAFF. Full variable domain (outside the CDR3, taken from reference TRBV3-1 and TRBJ1-1): DTAVSQTPKYLVTQMGNDKSIKCEQNLGHDTMYWYKQDSKKFLKIMFSYNNKELIINETVPNRFSPKSPDKAHLNLHINSLELGDSAVYFCASSYYGANTEAFFGQGTRLTVV.

The chain carries TRBV20-1 and TRBJ2-1; perhaps TRBD1 as D (6 bases). Deletions cut 5 bases from V and 7 bases from J, with 18 bases between. CDR1 is DFQATT, CDR2 SNEGSKA, per germline (reference sequence). This CDR3 is built from 14 residues. The chain's CDR3 is CSAQQGSKRNEQFF. CDR3 nucleotide sequence: TGCAGTGCTCAACAGGGATCCAAGAGGAATGAGCAGTTCTTC.